This TCR beta chain was retrieved from a study of blood T cell repertoires in COVID-19. Whole-study context: Material from acute and convalescent COVID-19 was sourced from the United States, Italy and Spain. From T cells, B-cell-depleted T cells, or PBMCs came the material, which was cDNA or gDNA.

Trimming took off 4 bases at V and 4 bases at J, with 14 bases between the two ends. Germline V gene data show CDR1 as SGHRS and CDR2 as YFSETQ. The CDR3 contains 14 residues. In the study's own analysis: For nucleated cells, counts were estimated from reference gene primer amplification. The data were produced by immunoSEQ multiplex PCR, yet TCRdb's version contains in-frame clones alone and is incomplete. V and J calls and clone size are given by that table; D and trimming were obtained from the DNA. The sample carries some 93,000 clones, about 85% recorded once. The chain employs TRBV5-1 and TRBJ1-1; TRBD1 is a possible D gene (6 bases). The source is a man aged 55-75 years with acute or convalescent COVID-19. The sequencing input was peripheral blood. The CDR3 coding sequence is TGCGCCAGCAGCCAAGCTTCAGGGGTCACTGAAGCTTTCTTT. Protein product: CASSQASGVTEAFF. Full variable domain (remainder filled in from reference TRBV5-1 and TRBJ1-1): KAGVTQTPRYLIKTRGQQVTLSCSPISGHRSVSWYQQTPGQGLQFLFEYFSETQRNKGNFPGRFSGRQFSNSRSEMNVSTLELGDSALYLCASSQASGVTEAFFGQGTRLTVV.